The clone carrying this T cell receptor (beta chain) has a count of ten or more. Its cognate antigen is unknown. This sample stems from a study of metastatic and nonmetastatic thyroid tumors. Study summary: Comparison of repertoires was carried out across blood and tumor or nodule tissue from malignant and benign thyroid patients. Whole-study findings and limits: Reports indicated that malignant thyroid tumors showed significantly higher TCR beta diversity than benign nodules did, in blood and tumor.

Original processing notes: The study's classifier, a distant-metastasis tool for papillary thyroid cancer, was built using CDR3 differences across clinicopathological groups. TCRdb called clones again from the PCR reads with MiXCR. The V and J calls, along with clone size, are taken from TCRdb and not from the paper's own processing. The data contain 15,000 to 20,000 clones, roughly 12% of them singletons. Patients had received no treatment of any kind before thyroid surgery. CDR3 size: 17 residues. Germline-derived CDR1 and CDR2 are GTSNPN and SVGIG (reference sequence). The J segment lost 5 bases and the V segment lost 0 bases, leaving 13 bases of the junction unmatched.

This chain joins TRBV30 and TRBJ1-1; 9 bases are a match to TRBD1. The sequencing input was blood. This receptor was identified in a female donor with papillary thyroid cancer or a benign thyroid nodule (not recorded which). Some clones in this sample may be carry-over from other donors' samples. The CDR3 DNA follows: TGTGCCTGGAGTGTACCCAACAGGGGGCGAAGGAAGACTGAAGCTTTCTTT. Its translation: CAWSVPNRGRRKTEAFF.